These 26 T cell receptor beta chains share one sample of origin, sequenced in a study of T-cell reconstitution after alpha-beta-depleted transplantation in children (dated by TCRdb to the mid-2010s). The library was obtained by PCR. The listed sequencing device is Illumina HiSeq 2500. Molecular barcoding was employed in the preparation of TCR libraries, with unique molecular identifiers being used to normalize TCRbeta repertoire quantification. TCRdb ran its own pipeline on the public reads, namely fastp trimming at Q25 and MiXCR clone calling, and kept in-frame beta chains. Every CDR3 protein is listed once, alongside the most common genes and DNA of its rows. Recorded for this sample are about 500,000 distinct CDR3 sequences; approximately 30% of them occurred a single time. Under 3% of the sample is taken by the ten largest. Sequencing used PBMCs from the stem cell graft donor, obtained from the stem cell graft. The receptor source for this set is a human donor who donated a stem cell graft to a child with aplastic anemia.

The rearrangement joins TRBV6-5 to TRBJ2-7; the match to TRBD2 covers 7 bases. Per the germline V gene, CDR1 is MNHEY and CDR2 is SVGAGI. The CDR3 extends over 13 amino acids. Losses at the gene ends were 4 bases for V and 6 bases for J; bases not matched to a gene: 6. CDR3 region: CASSLKGEGEQYV. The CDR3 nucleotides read TGTGCCAGCAGTTTGAAAGGGGAGGGCGAGCAGTACGTC.

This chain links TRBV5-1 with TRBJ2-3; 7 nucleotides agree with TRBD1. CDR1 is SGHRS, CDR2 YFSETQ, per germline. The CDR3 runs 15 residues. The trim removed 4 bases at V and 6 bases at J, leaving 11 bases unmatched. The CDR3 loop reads CASSIGQATGDTQYF. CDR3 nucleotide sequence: TGCGCCAGCAGCATCGGACAGGCGACCGGGGATACGCAGTATTTT.

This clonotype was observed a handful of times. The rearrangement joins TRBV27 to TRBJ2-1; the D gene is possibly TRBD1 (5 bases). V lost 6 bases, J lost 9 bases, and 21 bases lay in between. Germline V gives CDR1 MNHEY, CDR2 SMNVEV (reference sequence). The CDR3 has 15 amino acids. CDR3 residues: CASSPGSGPRSEQFF. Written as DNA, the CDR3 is TGTGCCAGCAGCCCAGGGTCGGGCCCCAGGAGTGAGCAGTTCTTC.

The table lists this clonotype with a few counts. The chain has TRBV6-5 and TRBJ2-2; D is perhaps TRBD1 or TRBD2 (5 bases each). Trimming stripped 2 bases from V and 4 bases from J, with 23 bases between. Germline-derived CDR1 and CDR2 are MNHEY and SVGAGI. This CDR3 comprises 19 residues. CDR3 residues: CASSYLTPGTPGGTGELFF. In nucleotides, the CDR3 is TGTGCCAGCAGTTACCTGACTCCCGGGACCCCAGGAGGCACCGGGGAGCTGTTTTTT.

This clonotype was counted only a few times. The CDR3 DNA follows: TGCAGCGTTGTTACAGGGGTCGGCTACTATGGCTACACCTTC. Its translation is CSVVTGVGYYGYTF. The chain is built from TRBV29-1 and TRBJ1-2; TRBD1 agrees at 7 bases. The ends lost 4 bases at V and 3 bases at J; junction bases unmatched: 8. The CDR3 totals 14 residues. CDR1 is SQVTM and CDR2 is ANQGSEA in the germline V gene. Looking up the rest from reference TRBV29-1 and TRBJ1-2 gives the full variable domain: SAVISQKPSRDICQRGTSLTIQCQVDSQVTMMFWYRQQPGQSLTLIATANQGSEATYESGFVIDKFPISRPNLTFSTLTVSNMSPEDSSIYLCSVVTGVGYYGYTFGSGTRLTVV.

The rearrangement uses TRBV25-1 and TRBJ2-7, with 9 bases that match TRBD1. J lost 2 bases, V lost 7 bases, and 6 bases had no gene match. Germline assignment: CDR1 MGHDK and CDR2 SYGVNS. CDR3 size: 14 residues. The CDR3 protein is CASMRTGATYEQYF. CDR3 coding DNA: TGTGCCAGCATGAGGACAGGGGCAACCTACGAGCAGTACTTC.

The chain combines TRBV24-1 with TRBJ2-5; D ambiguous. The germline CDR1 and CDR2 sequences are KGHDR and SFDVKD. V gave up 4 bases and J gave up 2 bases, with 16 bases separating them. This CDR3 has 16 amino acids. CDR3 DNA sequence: TGTGCCACCAGTGACCCAACAATGGACGCACAAGAGACCCAGTACTTC. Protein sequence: CATSDPTMDAQETQYF.

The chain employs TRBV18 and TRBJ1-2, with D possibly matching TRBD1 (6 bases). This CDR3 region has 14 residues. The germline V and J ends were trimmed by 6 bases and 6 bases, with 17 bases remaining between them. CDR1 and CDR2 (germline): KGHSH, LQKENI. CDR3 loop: CASSGQFPQDGYTF. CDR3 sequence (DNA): TGTGCCAGCTCGGGACAATTTCCTCAAGATGGCTACACCTTC.

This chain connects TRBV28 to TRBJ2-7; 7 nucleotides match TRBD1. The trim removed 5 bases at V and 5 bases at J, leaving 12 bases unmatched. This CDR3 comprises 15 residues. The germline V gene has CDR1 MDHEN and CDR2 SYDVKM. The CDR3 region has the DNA TGTGCCAGCAGTCAGATGACAGGGATCGCCCACGAGCAGTACGTC. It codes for CASSQMTGIAHEQYV.

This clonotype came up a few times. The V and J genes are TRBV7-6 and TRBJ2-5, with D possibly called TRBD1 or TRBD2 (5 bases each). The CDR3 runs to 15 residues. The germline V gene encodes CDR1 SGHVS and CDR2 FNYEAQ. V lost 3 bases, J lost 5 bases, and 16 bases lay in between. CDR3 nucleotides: TGTGCCAGCAGCTTGGAGGCAGGGTGGGACGAGACCCAGTACTTC. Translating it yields CASSLEAGWDETQYF.

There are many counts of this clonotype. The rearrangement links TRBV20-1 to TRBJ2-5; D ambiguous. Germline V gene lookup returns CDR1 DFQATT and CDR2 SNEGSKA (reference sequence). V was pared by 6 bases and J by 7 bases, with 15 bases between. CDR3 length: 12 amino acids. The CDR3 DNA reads TGCAGTGCACAGAATGAAGTGGGGACCCAGTACTTC. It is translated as CSAQNEVGTQYF.

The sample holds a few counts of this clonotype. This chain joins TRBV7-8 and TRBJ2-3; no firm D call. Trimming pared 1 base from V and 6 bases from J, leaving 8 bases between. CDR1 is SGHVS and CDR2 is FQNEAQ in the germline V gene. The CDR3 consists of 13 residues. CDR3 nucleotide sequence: TGTGCCAGCAGCTTAGAGTCTTCCGATACGCAGTATTTT. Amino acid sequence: CASSLESSDTQYF. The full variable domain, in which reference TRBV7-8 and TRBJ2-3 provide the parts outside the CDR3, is GAGVSQSPRYKVAKRGQDVALRCDPISGHVSLFWYQQALGQGPEFLTYFQNEAQLDKSGLPSDRFFAERPEGSVSTLKIQRTQQEDSAVYLCASSLESSDTQYFGPGTRLTVL.

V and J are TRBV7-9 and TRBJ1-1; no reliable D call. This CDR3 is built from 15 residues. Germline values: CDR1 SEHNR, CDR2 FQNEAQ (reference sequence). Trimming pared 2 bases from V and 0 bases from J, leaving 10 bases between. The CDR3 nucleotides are TGTGCCAGCAGCTTATTGGCATTCATGAACACTGAAGCTTTCTTT. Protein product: CASSLLAFMNTEAFF.

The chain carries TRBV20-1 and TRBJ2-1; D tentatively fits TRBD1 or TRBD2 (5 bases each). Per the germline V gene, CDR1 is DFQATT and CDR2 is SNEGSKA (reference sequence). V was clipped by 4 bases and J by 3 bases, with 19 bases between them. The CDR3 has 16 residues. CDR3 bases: TGCAGTGCTACCCGCTATGGGGGAGAGCTCTACAATGAGCAGTTCTTC. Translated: CSATRYGGELYNEQFF.

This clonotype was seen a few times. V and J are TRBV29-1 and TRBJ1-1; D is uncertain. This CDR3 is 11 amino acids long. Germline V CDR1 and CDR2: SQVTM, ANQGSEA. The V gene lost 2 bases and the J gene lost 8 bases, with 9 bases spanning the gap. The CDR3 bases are TGCAGCGTTGAACGGGGAAGAGAAGCTTTCTTT. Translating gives CSVERGREAFF.

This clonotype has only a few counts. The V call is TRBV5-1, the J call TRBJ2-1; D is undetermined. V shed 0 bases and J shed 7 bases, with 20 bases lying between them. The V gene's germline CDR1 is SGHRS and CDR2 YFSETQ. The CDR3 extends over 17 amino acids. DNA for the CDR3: TGCGCCAGCAGCTTGGCAGTCGTCGTCCAACGTACTAATGAGCAGTTCTTC. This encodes CASSLAVVVQRTNEQFF.

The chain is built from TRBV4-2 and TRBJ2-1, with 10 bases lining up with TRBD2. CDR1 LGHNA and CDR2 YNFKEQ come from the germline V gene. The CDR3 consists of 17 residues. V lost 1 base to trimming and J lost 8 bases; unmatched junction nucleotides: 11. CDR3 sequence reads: CASSQGLRTSGPHEQFF. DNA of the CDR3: TGTGCCAGCAGCCAAGGCTTGAGGACTAGCGGCCCACATGAGCAGTTCTTC.

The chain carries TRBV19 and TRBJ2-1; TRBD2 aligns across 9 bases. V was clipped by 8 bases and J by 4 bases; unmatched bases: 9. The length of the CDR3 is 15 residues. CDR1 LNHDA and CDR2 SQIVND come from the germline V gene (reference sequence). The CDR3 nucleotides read TGTGCCAGTGTTCACACTAGCGGGCGGTACAATGAGCAGTTCTTC. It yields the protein CASVHTSGRYNEQFF. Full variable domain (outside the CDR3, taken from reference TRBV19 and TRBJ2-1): DGGITQSPKYLFRKEGQNVTLSCEQNLNHDAMYWYRQDPGQGLRLIYYSQIVNDFQKGDIAEGYSVSREKKESFPLTVTSAQKNPTAFYLCASVHTSGRYNEQFFGPGTRLTVL.

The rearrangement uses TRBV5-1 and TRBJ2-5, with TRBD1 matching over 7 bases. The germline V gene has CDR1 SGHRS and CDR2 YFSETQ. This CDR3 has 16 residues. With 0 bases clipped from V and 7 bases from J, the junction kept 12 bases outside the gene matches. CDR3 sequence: CASSLAPQGTPGTQYF. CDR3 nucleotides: TGCGCCAGCAGCTTGGCCCCACAGGGGACCCCCGGGACCCAGTACTTC.

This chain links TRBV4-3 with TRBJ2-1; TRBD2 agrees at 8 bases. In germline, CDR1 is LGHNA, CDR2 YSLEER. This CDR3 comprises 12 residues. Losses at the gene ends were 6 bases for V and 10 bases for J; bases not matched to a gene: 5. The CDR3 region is CASSPLAGEQFF. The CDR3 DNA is TGCGCCAGCAGTCCGTTAGCGGGAGAGCAGTTCTTC.

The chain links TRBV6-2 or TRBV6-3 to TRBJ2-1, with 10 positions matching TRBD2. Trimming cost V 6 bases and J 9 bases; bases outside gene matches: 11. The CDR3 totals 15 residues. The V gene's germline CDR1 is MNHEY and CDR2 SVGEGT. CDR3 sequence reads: CASRSGTSVFVEQFF. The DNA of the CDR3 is TGTGCCAGCAGAAGCGGGACTAGCGTATTTGTTGAGCAGTTCTTC.

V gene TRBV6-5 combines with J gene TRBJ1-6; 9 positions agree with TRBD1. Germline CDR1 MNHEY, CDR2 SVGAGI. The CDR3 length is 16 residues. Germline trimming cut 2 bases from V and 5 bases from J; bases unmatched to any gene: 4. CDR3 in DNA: TGTGCCAGCAGTTACGGCACAGGGGGCAATAATTCACCCCTCCACTTT. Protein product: CASSYGTGGNNSPLHF.

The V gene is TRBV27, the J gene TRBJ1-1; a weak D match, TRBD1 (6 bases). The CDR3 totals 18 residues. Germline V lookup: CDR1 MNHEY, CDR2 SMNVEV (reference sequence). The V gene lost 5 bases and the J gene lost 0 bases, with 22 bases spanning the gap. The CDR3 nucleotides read TGTGCCAGCAGTCCCTGGGGGACATTAGTGAGGATGAACACTGAAGCTTTCTTT. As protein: CASSPWGTLVRMNTEAFF.

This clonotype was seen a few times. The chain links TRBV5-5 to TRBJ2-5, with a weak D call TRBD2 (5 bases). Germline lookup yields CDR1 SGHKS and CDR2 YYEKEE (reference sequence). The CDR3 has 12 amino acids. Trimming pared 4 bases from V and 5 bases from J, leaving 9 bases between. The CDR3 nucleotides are TGTGCCAGCAGCCCCGGACTGGAGACCCAGTACTTC. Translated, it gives CASSPGLETQYF.

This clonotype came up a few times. The CDR3 bases are TGTGCCAGCAGTTTCCGACAGGGAGGACTAGCGGGTTACGAGCAGTACTTC. It codes for CASSFRQGGLAGYEQYF. The chain has TRBV28 and TRBJ2-7, with 11 positions matching TRBD2. The trim removed 3 bases at V and 4 bases at J, leaving 11 bases unmatched. Looked up from germline, CDR1 is MDHEN and CDR2 is SYDVKM. The CDR3 loop spans 17 amino acids.

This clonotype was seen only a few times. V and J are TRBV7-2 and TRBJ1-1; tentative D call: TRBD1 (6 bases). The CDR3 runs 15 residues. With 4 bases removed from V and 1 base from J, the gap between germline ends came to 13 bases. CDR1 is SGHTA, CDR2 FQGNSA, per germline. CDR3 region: CASSSTGLGNTEAFF. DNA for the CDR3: TGTGCCAGCAGCTCGACAGGACTCGGGAACACTGAAGCTTTCTTT.